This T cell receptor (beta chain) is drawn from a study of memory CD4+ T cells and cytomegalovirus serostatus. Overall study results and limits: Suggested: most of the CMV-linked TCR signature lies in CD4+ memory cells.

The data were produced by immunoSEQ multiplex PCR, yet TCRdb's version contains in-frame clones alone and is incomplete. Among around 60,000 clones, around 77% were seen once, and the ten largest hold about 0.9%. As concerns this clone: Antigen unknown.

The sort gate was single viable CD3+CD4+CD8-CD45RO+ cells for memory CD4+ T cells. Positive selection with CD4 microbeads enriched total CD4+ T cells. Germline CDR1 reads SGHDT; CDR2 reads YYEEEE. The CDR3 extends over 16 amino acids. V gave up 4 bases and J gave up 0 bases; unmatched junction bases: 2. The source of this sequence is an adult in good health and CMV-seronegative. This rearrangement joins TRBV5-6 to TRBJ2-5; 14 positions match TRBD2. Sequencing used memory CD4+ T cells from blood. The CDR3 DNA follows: TGTGCCAGCAGCCGGACTAGCGGGGGGTACCAAGAGACCCAGTACTTC. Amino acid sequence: CASSRTSGGYQETQYF.